This entry describes one TCR beta chain. Sequencing of TCR beta drew on CD8+ and CD4+ T cells from blood. The CD8+ and CD4+ T cells were isolated magnetically using a negative isolation approach, whereas the TEMRA cells were enriched by FACS. Roughly 0.45 to 1 ug RNA was reverse transcribed with random hexamers. TCRdb used MiXCR to reprocess the immunoSEQ multiplex PCR reads, holding one entry per CDR3 protein. The table shows about 280,000 distinct CDR3 sequences, with around 83% occurring only once. V shed 6 bases, J shed 5 bases, and the junction held 14 bases outside the gene matches. Germline V gene data show CDR1 as SGHDT and CDR2 as YYEEEE. This CDR3 is 16 amino acids long. This specimen comes from a study of CD8 T cells in Susac syndrome.

The sequence was obtained from a human donor with multiple sclerosis. Sequenced input: CD8+ T cells from PBMCs. The chain has TRBV5-6 and TRBJ1-1; 9 bases match TRBD1. The CDR3 bases are TGTGCCAGCACCAACCCGGACAGGGGTTTGTATACTGAAGCTTTCTTT. Translating gives CASTNPDRGLYTEAFF.